This T cell receptor beta chain emerged from a study of shared clonotypes between healthy human individuals. Produced via immunoSEQ multiplex PCR; TCRdb's table is partial and in-frame only. The sample has about 600,000 clones, roughly 98% seen once; the top ten hold 0.3%. Germline V lookup: CDR1 MDHEN, CDR2 SYDVKM. The CDR3 contains 16 residues. V shed 3 bases and J 5 bases; nucleotides not matched to a gene: 9. CD8 cells regarded as naive lacked CD45RO, were positively chosen for CCR7, and omitted terminally differentiated effector memory CD45RA+ cells. Sequencing used naive CD8+ T cells sorted from blood. This chain uses TRBV28 with TRBJ1-5, with 8 bases lining up with TRBD1. This TCR came from a man younger than 45 in good health. CDR3 residues: CASSFQDRASHQPQHF. Written as DNA, the CDR3 is TGTGCCAGCAGTTTCCAGGACAGGGCGAGTCATCAGCCCCAGCATTTT.